The T cell receptor (beta chain) under discussion was sequenced for a study of neurological immune-mediated disorders. The table lists this clonotype with many counts. Antigen: not known. TCRdb reprocessed the 5' RACE reads with MiXCR, giving one entry per CDR3 protein. Altogether under 25,000 distinct CDR3 sequences are present, less than 3.5% being singletons, with the ten largest covering 4.5% to 5.5%. Points from the study as a whole: Falling below healthy controls, multiple sclerosis showed the least TCR clonal expansion, while HTLV-1-associated myelopathy showed the most.

The CDR3 consists of 15 residues. Germline values: CDR1 SGHRS, CDR2 YFSETQ. Trimming stripped 4 bases from V and 3 bases from J, with 16 bases between. Material: PBMCs. The chain employs TRBV5-1 and TRBJ1-1, with D maybe TRBD1 (6 bases). The source of this sequence is a woman between 18 and 29 years old with multiple sclerosis. The CDR3: CASSLAGGRDTEAFF. DNA for the CDR3: TGCGCCAGCAGCCTCGCTGGGGGGCGCGACACTGAAGCTTTCTTT.